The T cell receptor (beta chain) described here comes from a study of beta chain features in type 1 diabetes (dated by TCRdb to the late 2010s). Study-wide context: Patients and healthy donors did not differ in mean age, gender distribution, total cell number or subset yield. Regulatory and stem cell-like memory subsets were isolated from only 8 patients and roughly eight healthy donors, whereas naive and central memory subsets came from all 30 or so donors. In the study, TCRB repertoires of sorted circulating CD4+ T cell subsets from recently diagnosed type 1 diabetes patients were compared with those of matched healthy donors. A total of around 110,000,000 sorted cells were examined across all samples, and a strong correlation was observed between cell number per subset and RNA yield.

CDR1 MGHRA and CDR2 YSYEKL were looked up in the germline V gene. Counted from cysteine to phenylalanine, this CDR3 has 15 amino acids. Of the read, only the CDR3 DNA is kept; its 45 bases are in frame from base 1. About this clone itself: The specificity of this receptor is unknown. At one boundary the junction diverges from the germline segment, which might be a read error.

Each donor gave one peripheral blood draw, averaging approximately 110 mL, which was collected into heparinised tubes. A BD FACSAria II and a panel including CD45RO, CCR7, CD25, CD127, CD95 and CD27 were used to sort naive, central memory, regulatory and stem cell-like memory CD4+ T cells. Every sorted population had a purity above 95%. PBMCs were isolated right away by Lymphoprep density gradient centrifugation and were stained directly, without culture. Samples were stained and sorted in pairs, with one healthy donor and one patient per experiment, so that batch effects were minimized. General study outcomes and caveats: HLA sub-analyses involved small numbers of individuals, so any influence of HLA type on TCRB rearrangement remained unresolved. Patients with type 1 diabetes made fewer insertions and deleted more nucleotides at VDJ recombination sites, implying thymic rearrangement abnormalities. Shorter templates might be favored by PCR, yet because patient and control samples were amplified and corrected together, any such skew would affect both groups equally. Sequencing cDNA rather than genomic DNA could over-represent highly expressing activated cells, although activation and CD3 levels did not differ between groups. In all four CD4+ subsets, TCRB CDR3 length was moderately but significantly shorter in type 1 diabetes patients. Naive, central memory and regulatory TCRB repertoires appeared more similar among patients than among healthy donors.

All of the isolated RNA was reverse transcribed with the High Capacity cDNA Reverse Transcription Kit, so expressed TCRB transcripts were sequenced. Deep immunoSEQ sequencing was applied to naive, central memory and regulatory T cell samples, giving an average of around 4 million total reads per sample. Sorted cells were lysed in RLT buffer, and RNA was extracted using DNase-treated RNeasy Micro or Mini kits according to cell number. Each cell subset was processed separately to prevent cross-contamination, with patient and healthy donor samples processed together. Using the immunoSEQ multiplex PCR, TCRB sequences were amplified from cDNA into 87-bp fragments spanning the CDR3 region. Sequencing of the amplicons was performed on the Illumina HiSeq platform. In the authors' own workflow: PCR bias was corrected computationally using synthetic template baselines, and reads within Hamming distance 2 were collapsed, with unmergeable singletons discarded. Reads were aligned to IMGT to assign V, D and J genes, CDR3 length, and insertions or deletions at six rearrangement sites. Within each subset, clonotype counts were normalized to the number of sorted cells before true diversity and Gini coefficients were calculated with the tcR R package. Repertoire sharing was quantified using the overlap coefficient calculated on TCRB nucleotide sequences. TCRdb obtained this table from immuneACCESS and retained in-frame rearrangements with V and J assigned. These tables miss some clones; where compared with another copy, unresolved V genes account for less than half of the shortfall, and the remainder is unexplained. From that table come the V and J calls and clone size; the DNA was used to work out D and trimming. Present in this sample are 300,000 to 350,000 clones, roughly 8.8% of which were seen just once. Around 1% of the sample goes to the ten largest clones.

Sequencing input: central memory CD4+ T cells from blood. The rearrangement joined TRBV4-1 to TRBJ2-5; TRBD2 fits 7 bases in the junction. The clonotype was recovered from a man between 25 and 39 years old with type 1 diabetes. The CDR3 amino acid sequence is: CASSPEGGSQETQYF. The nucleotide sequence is TGTGCCAGCAGCCCGGAGGGCGGGAGCCAAGAGACCCAGTACTTC.